This T cell receptor (beta chain) was recorded in a study of cytomegalovirus exposure and HLA in healthy donors. Worth noting for this clone: The antigen remains undetermined.

PCR primers comprised 60 Vbeta and 13 Jbeta primers. Assay: immunoSEQ multiplex PCR; the TCRdb copy retains only in-frame clones and omits some. The table records about 100,000 clones, 78% of them present only once. Whole-study findings and limits: A few chains tied to CMV proved CMV antigen-specific in vitro.

Material for sequencing was PBMCs. The clonotype comes from a woman aged 35 to 49 in good health and CMV-seronegative.

The CDR3 region is CASSPTLRVQAGNEQFF. In DNA form, the CDR3 reads TGTGCCAGCAGTCCGACCCTCAGGGTCCAGGCAGGCAATGAGCAGTTCTTC. This chain uses TRBV28 with TRBJ2-1; TRBD1 might be the D (5 bases). Trimming took off 5 bases at V and 6 bases at J, with 23 bases between the two ends. The CDR3 is 17 residues long. Germline V gives CDR1 MDHEN, CDR2 SYDVKM.